This T cell receptor beta chain emerged from a study of cytomegalovirus exposure and HLA in healthy donors. The CDR3 totals 14 residues. Trimming stripped 7 bases from V and 2 bases from J, with 14 bases between. The germline gives CDR1 MNHEY, CDR2 SVGAGI. Primers for the PCR totalled 60 Vbeta and 13 Jbeta. TCRdb keeps only in-frame clones here, not all; method: immunoSEQ multiplex PCR. The sample has about 120,000 clones, about 75% seen once. The sequence came from a man in his 60s in good health and CMV-seropositive. Material for sequencing was PBMCs. The chain links TRBV6-5 to TRBJ2-5, with a possible D match to TRBD1 (7 bases). This chain's CDR3 is CASTPGGQQETQYF. CDR3 sequence (DNA): TGTGCCAGCACCCCAGGGGGGCAGCAAGAGACCCAGTACTTC.